This TCR beta chain was documented in a study of cytomegalovirus exposure and HLA in healthy donors. Findings of the study overall: A later analysis linked 15,000 to 20,000 TCR beta sequences to HLA alleles at 0.05 false discovery rate. Using the classifier, cytomegalovirus status was reportedly diagnosed with high specificity and sensitivity.

This CDR3 is 13 amino acids long. The V gene's germline CDR1 is LGHNA and CDR2 YNFKEQ. Deletions cut 3 bases from V and 4 bases from J, with 8 bases between. Notes on this clone: Its antigen is currently unknown. The same CDR3 also results from other DNA sequences found in this sample.

The PCR had 60 Vbeta and 13 Jbeta primers. Sequenced by immunoSEQ multiplex PCR; TCRdb stores in-frame clones only, minus some. The data show 200,000 to 250,000 clones, around 85% seen once. The chain uses TRBV4-2 and TRBJ2-3; no definite D call. This TCR derives from a girl aged 2 to 9 in good health and CMV-seronegative. Sequencing used PBMCs. This CDR3 is CASSQGLADTQYF. Written as DNA, the CDR3 is TGTGCCAGCAGCCAGGGCCTCGCAGATACGCAGTATTTT.